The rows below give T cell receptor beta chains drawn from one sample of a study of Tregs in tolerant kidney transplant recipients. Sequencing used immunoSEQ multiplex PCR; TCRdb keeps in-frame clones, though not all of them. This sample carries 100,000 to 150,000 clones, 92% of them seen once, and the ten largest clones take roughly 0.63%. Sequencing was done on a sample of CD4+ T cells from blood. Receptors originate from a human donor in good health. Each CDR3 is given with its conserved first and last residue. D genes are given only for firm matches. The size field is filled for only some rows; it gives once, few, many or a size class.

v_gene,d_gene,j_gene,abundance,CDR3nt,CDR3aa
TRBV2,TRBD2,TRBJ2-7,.,TGTGCCAGCAGGAGGGGGACTAGCGGGCCTTTGTACGAGCAGTACTTC,CASRRGTSGPLYEQYF
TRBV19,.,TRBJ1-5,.,TGTGCCAGTAGTATTTTACCGGGACGTGATAGCAATCAGCCCCAGCATTTT,CASSILPGRDSNQPQHF
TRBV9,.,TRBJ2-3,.,TGTGCCAGCAGCGTCTGGGTGCAGGATACGCAGTATTTT,CASSVWVQDTQYF
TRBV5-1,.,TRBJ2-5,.,TGCGCCAGCAGCTTGGGGGATTCCCAAGAGACCCAGTACTTC,CASSLGDSQETQYF
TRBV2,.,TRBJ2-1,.,TGTGCCAGCAAGGCGGGGACTGGATACAATGAGCAGTTCTTC,CASKAGTGYNEQFF
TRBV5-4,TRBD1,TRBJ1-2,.,TGTGCCAGCAGCCGACCCGGGACAGGGGGTGCAAACTATGGCTACACCTTC,CASSRPGTGGANYGYTF
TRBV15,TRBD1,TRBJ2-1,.,TGTGCCACCAGCAAAGAGGACAGGCGCTACAATGAGCAGTTCTTC,CATSKEDRRYNEQFF
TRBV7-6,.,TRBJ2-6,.,TGTGCCAGCAGCCCCACTAGCCCTGGGGCCAACGTCCTGACTTTC,CASSPTSPGANVLTF
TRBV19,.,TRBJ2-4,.,TGTGCCAGTAGTCTTCGGCAGGGCTTCGTCAAAAACATTCAGTACTTC,CASSLRQGFVKNIQYF
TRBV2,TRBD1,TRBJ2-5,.,TGTGCCAGCAGGGGTGACAGGGATGAGGAGACCCAGTACTTC,CASRGDRDEETQYF
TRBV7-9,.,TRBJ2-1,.,TGTGCCAGCAGCTTAGTTCAGGGCAACTACAATGAGCAGTTCTTC,CASSLVQGNYNEQFF
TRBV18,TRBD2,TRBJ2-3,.,TGTGCCAGCTCACACCCCGGACTAGCGGGGGGGACAGATACGCAGTATTTT,CASSHPGLAGGTDTQYF
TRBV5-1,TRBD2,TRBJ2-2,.,TGCGCCAGCAACGTTCCCAGCGGGGGGCCGAACACCGGGGAGCTGTTTTTT,CASNVPSGGPNTGELFF
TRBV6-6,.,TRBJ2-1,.,TGTGCCGAGAGCCCGAGTTCCTACAATGAGCAGTTCTTC,CAESPSSYNEQFF
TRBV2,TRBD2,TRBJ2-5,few,TGTGCCGGACGACTCACTAGCGGGGGGGCCAAGTACTTC,CAGRLTSGGAKYF
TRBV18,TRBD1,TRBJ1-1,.,TGTGCCAGCTCACCCACTGGGGACAGGGCTGCGAACACTGAAGCTTTCTTT,CASSPTGDRAANTEAFF
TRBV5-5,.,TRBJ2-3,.,TGTGCCAGCAGCCAGCTACATCAGGGGACAGATACGCAGTATTTT,CASSQLHQGTDTQYF
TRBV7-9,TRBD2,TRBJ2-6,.,TGTGCCAGCAGCGTCTCGACTAGCGTGACCCCTGGGGCCAACGTCCTGACTTTC,CASSVSTSVTPGANVLTF